This T cell receptor (beta chain) was recorded in a study of technical replicates of blood from several donors. Looked up from germline, CDR1 is MGHRA and CDR2 is YSYEKL. The CDR3 covers 15 residues. Deletions cut 0 bases from V and 4 bases from J, with 12 bases between. Here immunoSEQ multiplex PCR was the method, and the copy in TCRdb shows in-frame clones only, minus some. The data show about 100,000 clones, roughly 96% seen once. The chain employs TRBV4-1 and TRBJ2-5, with TRBD1 as a possible D gene (6 bases). The sequence was collected from a human donor in good health. Sequenced material: T cells isolated from PBMCs. CDR3 loop: CASSQEQGVGETQYF. The CDR3 DNA sequence: TGCGCCAGCAGCCAAGAACAGGGAGTAGGAGAGACCCAGTACTTC.